One and the same sample provided the 3 T cell receptor beta chains below, sequenced in a study of shared clonotypes between healthy human individuals. Profiling relied on immunoSEQ multiplex PCR, and the TCRdb table lists in-frame clones only, not all of them. The repertoire holds about half a million clones, with around 73% as singletons. The sequencing input was PBMCs. Receptors originate from a woman aged 40 to 50 in good health. Some clones in this sample may be carry-over from other donors' samples.

The chain uses TRBV11-2 and TRBJ2-7; 7 bases match TRBD2. This CDR3 is 15 amino acids long. V trimming: 1 base; J trimming: 7 bases; junction bases outside the gene matches: 10. CDR1 is SGHAT, CDR2 FQNNGV, per germline. This CDR3 reads CASSLGAGPFWEQYF. The CDR3, as DNA: TGTGCCAGCAGCTTAGGAGCGGGGCCCTTTTGGGAGCAGTACTTC.

This rearrangement joins TRBV18 to TRBJ2-2; TRBD1 matches at 9 bases. The germline V gene has CDR1 KGHSH and CDR2 LQKENI. V was clipped by 3 bases and J by 5 bases; unmatched bases: 7. This CDR3 has 16 amino acids. The CDR3 spells CASSPSQGAATGELFF. For the CDR3, the DNA is TGTGCCAGCTCACCCTCACAGGGGGCAGCAACCGGGGAGCTGTTTTTT.

Worth noting for this clone: This CDR3 is also generated by other DNA sequences in the sample. The DNA for the CDR3 is TGTGCCAGCTCACCACAGGGGAGCTCCTACGAGCAGTACTTC. Protein: CASSPQGSSYEQYF. The chain couples TRBV18 to TRBJ2-7, with D tentatively TRBD1 or TRBD2 (5 bases each). CDR3 length: 14 residues. V was trimmed by 1 base and J by 0 bases, leaving 7 bases between them. CDR1 KGHSH and CDR2 LQKENI come from the germline V gene.